This TCR beta chain was recovered during a study of cytomegalovirus exposure and HLA in healthy donors. The PCR ran on 60 Vbeta and 13 Jbeta primers. Produced via immunoSEQ multiplex PCR; TCRdb's table is partial and in-frame only. The table has roughly 130,000 clones, 60% to 75% seen once; the top ten hold less than 7%. These donors counted as nominally healthy when sampled, but unrecorded immune exposures were likely. V gave up 8 bases and J gave up 6 bases, with 19 bases separating them. The length of the CDR3 is 14 residues. Germline-derived CDR1 and CDR2 are SEHNR and FQNEAQ (reference sequence).

Sequenced: PBMCs. The sequence came from a woman aged 45-65 years in good health and CMV-seropositive. The chain combines TRBV7-9 with TRBJ1-1, with D possibly matching TRBD1 (6 bases). This chain's CDR3 is CASARGINLAEAFF. The CDR3 DNA reads TGTGCCAGCGCGAGGGGGATTAACCTGGCTGAAGCTTTCTTT.